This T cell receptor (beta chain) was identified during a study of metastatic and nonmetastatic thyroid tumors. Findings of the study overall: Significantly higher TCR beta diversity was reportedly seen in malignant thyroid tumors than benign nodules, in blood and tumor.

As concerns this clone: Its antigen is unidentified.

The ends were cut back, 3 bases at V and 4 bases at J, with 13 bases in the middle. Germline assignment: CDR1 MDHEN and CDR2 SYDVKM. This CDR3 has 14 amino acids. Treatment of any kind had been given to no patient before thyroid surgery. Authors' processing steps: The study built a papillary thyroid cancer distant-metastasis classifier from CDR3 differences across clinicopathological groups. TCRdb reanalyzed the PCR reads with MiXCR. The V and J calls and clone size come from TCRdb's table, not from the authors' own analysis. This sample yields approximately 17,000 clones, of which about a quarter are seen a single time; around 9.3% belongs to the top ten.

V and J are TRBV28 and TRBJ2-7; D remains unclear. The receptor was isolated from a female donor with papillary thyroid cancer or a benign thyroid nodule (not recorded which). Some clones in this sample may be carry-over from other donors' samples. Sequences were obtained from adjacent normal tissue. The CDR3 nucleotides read TGTGCCAGCAGTTTGTGGACGGTGGATTACGAGCAGTACTTC. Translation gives CASSLWTVDYEQYF.